This T cell receptor beta chain was observed in a study of response to subunit inactivated influenza vaccine. Trimming cost V 3 bases and J 4 bases; bases outside gene matches: 13. The CDR3 is made up of 17 amino acids. Germline loops: CDR1 SGHTA, CDR2 FQGNSA. TCRdb processed the RT-PCR reads anew with MiXCR; each CDR3 protein has one entry. The sample carries about 520,000 distinct CDR3 sequences, more than 7% recorded once. The TCR comes from a man between 50 and 75 years old who received an inactivated influenza vaccine. The sequencing used PBMCs from blood, collected less than 30 months after vaccination. V usage is TRBV7-2 and J usage is TRBJ2-3; 7 nucleotides align to TRBD2. The CDR3 here is CASSFPLRGRLSDTQYF. CDR3 bases: TGTGCCAGCAGCTTCCCCTTGCGGGGGAGGTTGTCAGATACGCAGTATTTT.